A single sample is the source of the 25 T cell receptor beta chains below, sequenced in a study of regulatory T cells in long-lasting Graves disease. Time point denoted: newly diagnosed GD, antithyroid drugs for less than 3 months. The TCR library was prepared using RNA isolated from PBMCs. For TCR beta, libraries came from iRepertoire HTBI primers and Arm-PCR of CDR3 regions. TCRdb reprocessed the multiplex PCR reads via MiXCR and lists one record per CDR3 protein. Of some 350,000 distinct CDR3 sequences in the sample, around 15% are singletons; the top ten hold around 20%. The data also belong to a second study, concerning T cells in Graves' hyperthyroidism and ophthalmopathy.

This material consisted of peripheral blood mononuclear cells (PBMCs), taken at new diagnosis, from a patient treated with antithyroid drugs. These receptors all stem from a woman aged 18 to 35 with Graves disease.

At least ten counts were recorded for this clonotype. CDR3: CASRGDRGYSPLHF. The CDR3 DNA follows: TGTGCCAGCAGAGGGGACAGAGGATATTCACCCCTCCACTTT. V gene TRBV2 combines with J gene TRBJ1-6; 7 positions match TRBD1. The length of the CDR3 is 14 residues. Germline CDR1 SNHLY, CDR2 FYNNEI. With V trimmed by 6 bases and J by 8 bases, 7 bases remained unmatched.

This clonotype was counted ten times or more. The V call is TRBV5-6, the J call TRBJ2-7; 9 bases align to TRBD1. Germline lookup yields CDR1 SGHDT and CDR2 YYEEEE. The CDR3 totals 18 residues. V shed 0 bases, J shed 4 bases, and the junction held 14 bases outside the gene matches. The CDR3, as DNA: TGTGCCAGCAGCTTGGTGCGGGAAGACAGGGGGGGCGAGTACGAGCAGTACTTC. Residues: CASSLVREDRGGEYEQYF.

This clonotype has a handful of counts. Written as DNA, the CDR3 is TGTGCCAGCAGTGGTAGCGGGTCCTACAATGAGCAGTTCTTC. Translated, it gives CASSGSGSYNEQFF. The V gene is TRBV12-3 or TRBV12-4, the J gene TRBJ2-1, with TRBD2 identical over 7 bases. The V gene end was trimmed by 5 bases and the J gene end by 1 base; junction bases not matched to a gene: 2. This CDR3 has 14 residues.

At least ten counts were recorded for this clonotype. V gene TRBV7-9 combines with J gene TRBJ2-7; D is ambiguous. There are 14 residues in the CDR3. V gave up 0 bases and J gave up 2 bases, with 8 bases separating them. The V gene's germline CDR1 is SEHNR and CDR2 FQNEAQ (reference sequence). CDR3: CASSLAQAPYEQYF. The CDR3 DNA reads TGTGCCAGCAGCTTAGCGCAAGCCCCCTACGAGCAGTACTTC.

J is TRBJ2-1 and V is TRBV20-1, with D perhaps matching TRBD1 (6 bases). This CDR3 is built from 13 residues. The germline V gene has CDR1 DFQATT and CDR2 SNEGSKA (reference sequence). Trimming took 5 bases from V and 12 from J, leaving 20 bases between them. CDR3 amino acids: CSAGQRDNGRQFF. The CDR3 DNA reads as TGCAGTGCTGGACAGAGAGACAATGGTAGGCAGTTCTTC.

This CDR3 is CSARGETSGQETQYF. In nucleotides, the CDR3 is TGCAGTGCTAGAGGGGAGACTAGCGGTCAAGAGACCCAGTACTTC. The chain employs TRBV20-1 and TRBJ2-5; 9 nucleotides align to TRBD2. Trimming took 1 base from V and 2 from J; bases not matched to a gene: 5. The germline gives CDR1 DFQATT, CDR2 SNEGSKA (reference sequence). CDR3 length: 15 residues.

This chain links TRBV4-1 with TRBJ2-1; D gene unclear. The CDR3 contains 19 residues. V lost 1 base and J 4 bases, leaving 23 bases between the germline ends. Looked up from germline, CDR1 is MGHRA and CDR2 is YSYEKL. The CDR3 DNA reads TGCGCCAGCAGCCAAGTTCCCTTGTCCGGGCCAGTCTCTTACAATGAGCAGTTCTTC. Encoded protein: CASSQVPLSGPVSYNEQFF.

This clonotype has only a few counts. This rearrangement joins TRBV20-1 to TRBJ2-7; TRBD1 aligns across 12 bases. The CDR3 runs 14 residues. Germline CDR1 is DFQATT and CDR2 is SNEGSKA (reference sequence). V was pared by 6 bases and J by 2 bases, with 5 bases of the junction left unmatched. DNA of the CDR3: TGCAGTGCCCGGGACAGGGGGCTCCCCTACGAGCAGTACTTC. Protein product: CSARDRGLPYEQYF.

The V and J genes are TRBV6-5 and TRBJ2-6; D might be TRBD1 (5 bases). Looked up from germline, CDR1 is MNHEY and CDR2 is SVGAGI. The CDR3 loop spans 17 amino acids. The V end was cut by 0 bases, the J end by 3 bases, with 12 bases between. The CDR3 DNA follows: TGTGCCAGCAGTTACTCGAAGCAGGGTTATGGGGCCAACGTCCTGACTTTC. Translated: CASSYSKQGYGANVLTF.

The CDR3 sequence: CATSRGGGGILRPQHF. CDR3 DNA: TGTGCCACCAGCAGAGGGGGGGGAGGGATCTTAAGGCCCCAGCATTTT. This sequence joins TRBV15 and TRBJ1-5; weak D call: TRBD1 (5 bases). Per the germline V gene, CDR1 is LNHNV and CDR2 is YYDKDF (reference sequence). This CDR3 is built from 16 residues. V shed 1 base and J shed 9 bases, with 19 bases lying between them.

This clonotype was observed a single time. V gene TRBV6-2 or TRBV6-3 combines with J gene TRBJ1-2; TRBD1 aligns across 8 bases. J gave up 2 bases and V 7 bases, and 6 bases lay outside the gene matches. Germline V CDR1 and CDR2: MNHEY, SVGEGT. CDR3 length equals 14 residues. In DNA, the CDR3 is TGTGCCAGCACCCGGACAGGGCAGAACTATGGCTACACCTTC. It translates to CASTRTGQNYGYTF.

This clonotype was observed a handful of times. A single base separates this from a much larger clone, so it may be a read error. V is TRBV30 and J is TRBJ1-1; D gene uncertain. The CDR3 contains 15 residues. V lost 5 bases to trimming and J lost 1 base, with 17 bases between them. Germline loops: CDR1 GTSNPN, CDR2 SVGIG (reference sequence). CDR3 in DNA: TGTGCCTGGGGCCCTCAGGTGCGACGGAACACTGAAGCTTTCTTT. Encoded protein: CAWGPQVRRNTEAFF.

The table lists this clonotype with many counts. CDR3 nucleotides: TGCAGTGCCTCTAGCGGGAGGACCTTGAGGGCGCAGTATTTT. As protein: CSASSGRTLRAQYF. This chain links TRBV20-1 with TRBJ2-3; 11 bases match TRBD2. This CDR3 spans 14 amino acids. Unmatched junction bases numbered 12, after V lost 6 bases and J lost 10 bases. Germline CDR1 DFQATT, CDR2 SNEGSKA (reference sequence).

The rearrangement links TRBV2 to TRBJ2-6; D ambiguous. Germline V gene sequence: CDR1 SNHLY, CDR2 FYNNEI. The CDR3 runs to 17 residues. V was cut by 2 bases and J by 0 bases, with 11 bases left in between. In nucleotides, the CDR3 is TGTGCCAGCAGTGAAATCGGAAGGAGCTCTGGGGCCAACGTCCTGACTTTC. Translation gives CASSEIGRSSGANVLTF.

This clonotype was seen at least ten times. The junction shows a germline mismatch at one end, possibly a read error. The gene calls are TRBV5-1 and TRBJ2-1; D possibly corresponds to TRBD1 (5 bases). The CDR3 runs to 13 residues. Germline V gene lookup returns CDR1 SGHRS and CDR2 YFSETQ. The CDR3 protein is CASSPDTYNEQFF. CDR3 sequence (DNA): TGTGCCAGCAGCCCGGACACCTACAATGAGCAGTTCTTC.

Comment on this clonotype: This could be a read error, since a much larger clone is one nucleotide away. The CDR3 here is CAWSLNYDQYF. As DNA, the CDR3 is TGTGCCTGGAGTCTAAACTACGACCAGTACTTC. The V gene is TRBV30, the J gene TRBJ2-7; D remains unclear. Germline lookup yields CDR1 GTSNPN and CDR2 SVGIG (reference sequence). The length of the CDR3 is 11 residues.

At least ten counts were recorded for this clonotype. The junction departs from the called germline gene at one end, perhaps through a read error. V and J are TRBV2 and TRBJ2-3, with D possibly matching TRBD2 (6 bases). The germline CDR1 and CDR2 sequences are SNHLY and FYNNEI. CDR3 length equals 13 residues. CDR3 protein: CASRPNDSGAVGF. The CDR3 DNA sequence: TGTGCCAGCAGACCCAACGATAGCGGAGCAGTGGGTTTT.

About this clonotype itself: This sequence may be a read error, since a much larger clone differs from it by one base. The chain employs TRBV24-1 and TRBJ2-5, with TRBD1 identical over 8 bases. This CDR3 has 16 amino acids. The germline CDR1 and CDR2 sequences are KGHDR and SFDVKD. V lost 5 bases to trimming and J lost 5 bases; unmatched junction nucleotides: 12. In DNA form, the CDR3 reads TGTGCCACCAGTGGTGGACAGGGAGGAAGAGGGGAGACCCAGTACTTC. Protein product: CATSGGQGGRGETQYF.

Many counts were recorded for this clonotype. The rearrangement uses TRBV6-1 and TRBJ2-4, with unresolved D. The CDR3 covers 17 residues. Germline V CDR1 and CDR2: MNHNS, SASEGT. V lost 3 bases and J 0 bases, leaving 15 bases between the germline ends. This CDR3 reads CASSERTVSLAKNIQYF. The CDR3 nucleotides read TGTGCCAGCAGTGAGAGGACGGTATCTCTAGCCAAAAACATTCAGTACTTC.

This clonotype was recorded at least ten times. The J gene is TRBJ1-2, the V gene TRBV29-1; tentative D call: TRBD1 (5 bases). The CDR3 contains 13 residues. V lost 3 bases and J 8 bases, leaving 16 bases between the germline ends. Germline CDR1 is SQVTM and CDR2 is ANQGSEA. The CDR3 DNA sequence: TGCAGCGTTGACTTAAGGGGACTGGGCGGCTACACCTTC. This translates into CSVDLRGLGGYTF.

This clonotype was seen many times. The chain joins TRBV29-1 to TRBJ2-7; D unclear. The CDR3 runs 14 residues. Trimming stripped 2 bases from V and 6 bases from J, with 17 bases between. Germline lookup yields CDR1 SQVTM and CDR2 ANQGSEA. As DNA, the CDR3 is TGCAGCGTTGAAACCTCTAGGGCGGTTCGCGAGCAGTACTTC. It encodes CSVETSRAVREQYF.

This clonotype has more than one count but fewer than ten. V gene TRBV6-1 combines with J gene TRBJ1-5; the match to TRBD1 covers 10 bases. The CDR3 covers 15 residues. In germline, CDR1 is MNHNS, CDR2 SASEGT. Trimming at V came to 3 bases and at J to 7 bases, leaving 6 bases not matched to a gene. The chain's CDR3 is CASSETGQGLQPQHF. CDR3 in DNA: TGTGCCAGCAGTGAGACGGGACAGGGGCTACAGCCCCAGCATTTT.

This clonotype was seen repeatedly, ten times or more. This chain connects TRBV3-1 to TRBJ1-4, with 9 bases identical to TRBD1. Germline V CDR1 and CDR2: LGHDT, YNNKEL (reference sequence). The junction had 15 bases not matched to a gene; V was cut back by 4 bases and J by 0 bases. The CDR3 loop spans 20 amino acids. CDR3 coding DNA: TGTGCCAGCAGCCGTTTTCCTCCGACAGGGGGATCGTCAACTAATGAAAAACTGTTTTTT. Its protein product is CASSRFPPTGGSSTNEKLFF.

This clonotype occurred many times. The chain carries TRBV10-3 and TRBJ2-7; D unresolved. Germline V gene lookup returns CDR1 ENHRY and CDR2 SYGVKD. CDR3 length: 15 residues. V gave up 5 bases and J gave up 0 bases, with 14 bases separating them. CDR3: CAISLSLGSSYEQYF. In DNA form, the CDR3 reads TGTGCCATCAGTTTGAGTCTAGGCAGCTCCTACGAGCAGTACTTC.

This clonotype was picked up many times. V usage is TRBV7-9 and J usage is TRBJ2-1; 10 bases fit TRBD2. The CDR3 is 16 residues long. The V and J ends lost 5 bases and 8 bases, in that order; junction bases with no gene match: 12. Per germline, CDR1 SEHNR and CDR2 FQNEAQ (reference sequence). The DNA of the CDR3 is TGTGCCAGCAGCCCAGAGGCCCGGACTAGCGGCGATGAGCAGTTCTTC. Its protein product is CASSPEARTSGDEQFF.